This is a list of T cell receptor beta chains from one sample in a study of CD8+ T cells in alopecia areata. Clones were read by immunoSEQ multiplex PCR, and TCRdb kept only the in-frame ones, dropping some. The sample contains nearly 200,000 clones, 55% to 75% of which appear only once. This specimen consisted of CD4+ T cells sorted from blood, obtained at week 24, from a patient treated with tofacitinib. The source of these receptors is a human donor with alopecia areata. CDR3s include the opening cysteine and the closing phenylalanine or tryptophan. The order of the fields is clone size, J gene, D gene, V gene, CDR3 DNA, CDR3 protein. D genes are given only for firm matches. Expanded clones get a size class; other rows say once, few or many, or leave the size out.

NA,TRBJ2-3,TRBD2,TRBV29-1,TGCAGCGTCCCGGGGAGGGTTGGCACAGATACGCAGTATTTT,CSVPGRVGTDTQYF
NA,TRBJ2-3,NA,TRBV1,TGCACCAGCAGCCAAGAACGGCGGGGGCTTTCTAGCACAGATACGCAGTATTTT,CTSSQERRGLSSTDTQYF
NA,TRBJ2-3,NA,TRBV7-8,TGTGCCAGCAGCGGGAGACTCGGGCAGTATTTT,CASSGRLGQYF
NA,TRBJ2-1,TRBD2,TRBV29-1,TGCAGCGCCACGGGGTTTAGCGGGAGGGGGTACAATGAGCAGTTCTTC,CSATGFSGRGYNEQFF
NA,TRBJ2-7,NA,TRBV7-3,TGTGCCAGCAGTCTACAGGGTAGGGGCGAGCAGTACTTC,CASSLQGRGEQYF
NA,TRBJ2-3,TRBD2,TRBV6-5,TGTGCCAGCAGTTACGGCGGGAGGGCCGCAGATACGCAGTATTTT,CASSYGGRAADTQYF
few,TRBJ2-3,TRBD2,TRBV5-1,TGCGCCAGCAGCTCTCGGACTAGCGGGGCCACAGATACGCAGTATTTT,CASSSRTSGATDTQYF
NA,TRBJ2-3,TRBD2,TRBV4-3,TGCGCCAGCAGCCACGGTGCGGGGGGACCCACAGATACGCAGTATTTT,CASSHGAGGPTDTQYF
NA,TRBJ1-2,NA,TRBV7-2,TGTGCCAGCAGCCTTCTCAGGGGCTACACCTTC,CASSLLRGYTF
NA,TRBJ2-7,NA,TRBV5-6,TGTGCCAGCAGCCCGCCAGGAGAGGGGGGAATCTACGAGCAGTACTTC,CASSPPGEGGIYEQYF
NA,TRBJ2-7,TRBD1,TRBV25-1,TGTGCCAGCAGCCGGGACAGCGCCTACGAGCAGTACTTC,CASSRDSAYEQYF
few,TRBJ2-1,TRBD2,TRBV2,TGTGCCAGCAGGGAGAGGACTAGCGGGGGTCTTTTGAATGAGCAGTTCTTC,CASRERTSGGLLNEQFF
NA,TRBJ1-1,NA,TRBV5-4,TGTGCCAGCACCTCCCCGGGGCGTTATGCGATGAACACTGAAGCTTTCTTT,CASTSPGRYAMNTEAFF
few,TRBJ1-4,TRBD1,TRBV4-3,TGCGCCAGCAGCCAAGGATCAGACAGGGGGCTTGAAAAACTGTTTTTT,CASSQGSDRGLEKLFF
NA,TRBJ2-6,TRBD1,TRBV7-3,TGTGCCAGCAGCTTATTTCCCGGGACAGTAAATTTTGCTGGGGCCAACGTCCTGACTTTC,CASSLFPGTVNFAGANVLTF
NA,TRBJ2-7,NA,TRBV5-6,TGTGCCAGCAGCTTACGCCGAGCTTATGCCGAGCAGTACTTC,CASSLRRAYAEQYF
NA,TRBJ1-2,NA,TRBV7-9,TGTGCCAGCAGCTTAGCAGGGGATGGCTACACCTTC,CASSLAGDGYTF
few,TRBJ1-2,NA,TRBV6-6,TGTGCCAGCAGCCTACGGAGCCGGGACCTAGATGGCTACACCTTC,CASSLRSRDLDGYTF
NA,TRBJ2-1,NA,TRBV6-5,TGTGCCAGCAGTTACACCCTTTACAATGAGCAGTTCTTC,CASSYTLYNEQFF
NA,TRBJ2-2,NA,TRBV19,TGTGCCAGTAGTAACCTCAGGGACCACACCGGGGAGCTGTTTTTT,CASSNLRDHTGELFF
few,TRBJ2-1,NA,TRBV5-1,TGCGCCAGCAGCGACCAACTAGACAATGAGCAGTTCTTC,CASSDQLDNEQFF
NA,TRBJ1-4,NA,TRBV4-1,TGCGCCAGCAGGAGGGTTGCAAATGAAAAACTGTTTTTT,CASRRVANEKLFF
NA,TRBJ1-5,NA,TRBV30,TGTGCCTGGGAGCCCGGTGGCAGGGGAGGCAATCAGCCCCAGCATTTT,CAWEPGGRGGNQPQHF
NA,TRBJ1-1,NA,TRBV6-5,TGTGCCAGCAGCCGCAGTGGCGTACTTAACACTGAAGCTTTCTTT,CASSRSGVLNTEAFF
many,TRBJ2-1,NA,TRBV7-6,TGTGCCAGCAGCTTAGACCGGGTAGCGTCCTACAATGAGCAGTTCTTC,CASSLDRVASYNEQFF
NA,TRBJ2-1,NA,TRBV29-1,TGCAGCGTTGATAGCGCCAATGAGCAGTTCTTC,CSVDSANEQFF
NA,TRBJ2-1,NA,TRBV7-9,TGTGCCAGCAGCCCTTTGTATACCAAGGCCTACAATGAGCAGTTCTTC,CASSPLYTKAYNEQFF
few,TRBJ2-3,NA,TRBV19,TGTGCCAGTAGCGAAACTAGATCCGGAGATACGCAGTATTTT,CASSETRSGDTQYF
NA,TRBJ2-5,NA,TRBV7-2,TGTGCCAGCAGCTTTGGTAATGTAGGAGGTCAAGAGACCCAGTACTTC,CASSFGNVGGQETQYF
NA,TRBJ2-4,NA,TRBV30,TGTGCCTGGAGTGTCCAGTTCCTAGCCAAAAACATTCAGTACTTC,CAWSVQFLAKNIQYF
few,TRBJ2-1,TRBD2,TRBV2,TGTGCCAGCAGTGAGGGACTAGCGGGGTACTACAATGAGCAGTTCTTC,CASSEGLAGYYNEQFF
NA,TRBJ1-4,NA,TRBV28,TGTGCCAGCAGCGGGACACCTAATGAAAAACTGTTTTTT,CASSGTPNEKLFF
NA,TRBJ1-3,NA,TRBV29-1,TGCAGCGTTACAGGGTTCGGGTCTGGAAACACCATATATTTT,CSVTGFGSGNTIYF
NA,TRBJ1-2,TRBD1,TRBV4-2,TGTGCCAGCAGCCCGGGACAGGGGAGCTATGGCTACACCTTC,CASSPGQGSYGYTF
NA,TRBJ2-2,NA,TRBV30,TGTGCCTGGAGGGAACGGCGGAGAAACACCGGGGAGCTGTTTTTT,CAWRERRRNTGELFF
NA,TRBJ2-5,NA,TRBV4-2,TGTGCCAGCAGCCAAAGTCCGGGGGAAGAGACCCAGTACTTC,CASSQSPGEETQYF
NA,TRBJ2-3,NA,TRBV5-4,TGTGCCAGCAGCTTGGAGGCAGATACGCAGTATTTT,CASSLEADTQYF
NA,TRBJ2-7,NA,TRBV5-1,TGCGCCAGCAGCTCCCCCAGGGACTCCTACGAGCAGTACTTC,CASSSPRDSYEQYF
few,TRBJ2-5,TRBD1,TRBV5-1,TGCGCCAGCAGCTCTGGACAGGAGGCGGGAGAGACCCAGTACTTC,CASSSGQEAGETQYF
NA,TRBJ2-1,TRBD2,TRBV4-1,TGCGCCAGCAGCCAAGCCCGAGGGACTAGCGGGGGTATTGAGCAGTTCTTC,CASSQARGTSGGIEQFF
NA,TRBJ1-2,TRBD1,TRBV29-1,TGCAGCGTTGACGGGACAGGGGGGAGCAAGGGTTATGGCTACACCTTC,CSVDGTGGSKGYGYTF